Below, 2 T cell receptor beta chains from the same sample are listed, as sequenced in a study of blood T cells in healthy people across ages. Next came a second PCR, run for about 6 to 12 cycles, which used a sample-barcoded 5' primer along with a J-beta primer mix. TCRdb fed the 5' RACE reads into MiXCR, producing one record per CDR3 protein. The sample has roughly 1,300,000 distinct CDR3 sequences; roughly 60% are singletons. Sequencing was performed on blood. These receptors all come from a man aged 18 to 29 in good health.

This clonotype was detected only a few times. The V gene is TRBV5-1, the J gene TRBJ2-5; a weak D match, TRBD1 (5 bases). The CDR3 spans 15 residues. The V gene lost 3 bases and the J gene lost 0 bases, with 12 bases spanning the gap. Germline CDR1 and CDR2: SGHRS and YFSETQ. In DNA form, the CDR3 reads TGCGCCAGCAGCTCGGAACAGGAGTACCAAGAGACCCAGTACTTC. Its protein product is CASSSEQEYQETQYF. Full variable domain (rest looked up from reference TRBV5-1 and TRBJ2-5): KAGVTQTPRYLIKTRGQQVTLSCSPISGHRSVSWYQQTPGQGLQFLFEYFSETQRNKGNFPGRFSGRQFSNSRSEMNVSTLELGDSALYLCASSSEQEYQETQYFGPGTRLLVL.

This rearrangement joins TRBV12-3 or TRBV12-4 to TRBJ2-1, with 8 bases lining up with TRBD2. This CDR3 has 15 residues. Unmatched junction bases numbered 5, after V lost 7 bases and J lost 0 bases. CDR3: CASNPSGGSYNEQFF. CDR3 in DNA: TGTGCCAGCAACCCGAGCGGGGGCTCCTACAATGAGCAGTTCTTC.